The source of this TCR beta chain is a study of long-term antiretroviral therapy in people with HIV (dated by TCRdb to 2022 to 2024). Context from the whole study: The earliest samples were collected roughly a decade before the 2015 WHO recommendation for immediate ART, at a time when ART was usually postponed until CD4 counts fell. A retrospective serial study tested whether ART initiation and durable HIV suppression were associated with changes in peripheral blood TRB repertoire composition and diversity. A total of roughly 200 cryopreserved PBMC samples came from 30 or so adults with confirmed HIV infection and were collected serially over a mean of about six years (range 1-12). Of the roughly 30 participants with HIV, approximately twelve were female. No cross-contamination during QIAcube processing turned up in test extractions that ran a monoclonal T-cell line alongside 30 to 40 polyclonal samples. General conclusions and limits of the study: At every time point, the repertoire was dominated by expanded TRB clones first identified before ART initiation, although this dominance fluctuated and, in many PLHIV, declined after ART. Since PBMC availability was limited, sequencing covered only the TCR beta chain, with no alpha chain pairing. CDR3 length ranges in HIV repertoires were narrower than in controls, and network structure suggested an antigen-experienced repertoire with only a slight naive shift after ART. Inferences about post-ART repertoire changes were limited because no data were available on ART adherence, viral resistance or therapy changes. Samples dated from about 2004 to 2017, and the ART regimens used may be less effective than current ones. A significant increase in TRB diversity was found to be associated with ART initiation, although TRB diversity was observed to remain significantly below that of transplant donor controls even after long-term ART. Because pre-ART samples had limited cell numbers, profiling was done on unsorted PBMC rather than on sorted CD4+ and CD8+ T cells.

Sequencing of the TRB variable region was done with the immunoSEQ hsTCRB v3.0 assay at survey level resolution. The target sequencing depth for TRB was roughly 35,000-50,000 T-cell genomes per sample. TRB libraries were pooled and sequenced on an Illumina MiSeq using a v3 150-cycle kit. As for how the authors treated the data: Repertoire analysis was performed in R inside a reproducible Nextflow workflow that covered QC, data transformation and analysis. LymphoSeq2, an R package for exploring AIRR-Seq data, was used to implement custom analyses. A few samples that yielded fewer than 5000 total TRB sequences were excluded, so that fewer than 250 HIV repertoires were analyzed. Among the 180 or so HIV repertoires that were kept, 59 were collected before ART initiation and roughly 130 were collected after ART initiation. Repertoires were downsampled to 5000 TRB nucleotide sequences, with summary statistics averaged over 100 downsampling iterations. Only TRB sequences with CDR3 regions of at least seven amino acids were retained for analysis. A Shannon entropy-derived clonality score and the Gini coefficient were used to measure diversity. Repertoire networks linked the top 5000 CDR3 amino acid sequences whenever two sequences differed by an edit distance of one. GLIPH2 predicted antigen specificity groups and MHC restriction for TRB CDR3 amino acid sequences. To flag known associations with CMV, EBV, HIV or tissue antigens, CDR3 amino acid sequences were compared against VDJdb and McPAS-TCR. Pre-ART, post-ART and control groups were compared with Wilcoxon signed-rank tests and Holm-Bonferroni correction. TCRdb retrieved this table from immuneACCESS and kept in-frame rearrangements only. Not all clones are present; in checked studies, unresolved V genes account for under half, and no reason is known for the remainder. V, J and clone size were drawn from that table, and D and trimming were deduced from the DNA. This sample gives 42,000 or so clones in total; 86% of them show up just once. The ten largest clones take up approximately 5% of the sample.

Trimming takes 1 base off V and 4 bases off J; junction bases not matched to a gene: 4. Including the terminal cysteine and phenylalanine, the CDR3 comprises 15 residues. The kept DNA is CDR3 alone, 45 bases in frame from the first base. CDR1 and CDR2 (LGHNA, YNFKEQ) derive from the germline V gene. Participants were included only if at least one PBMC sample before ART initiation and at least two post-ART samples were available. All participants with HIV were treated in the United States of America. Before DNA extraction, cryopreserved samples of about 0.95-10 million PBMC were thawed and then washed. At the time of the earliest PBMC sample, participants with HIV were aged between 23 and 54 years. PBMC samples were contributed by each participant from 1-4 timepoints before ART initiation and 2-8 timepoints after ART initiation, with a median of 7 samples. For every participant, serial HIV viral load, CD4+ T-cell count, ART history and demographic data were obtained. A Qiagen kit on a QIAcube was used to extract genomic DNA from unsorted PBMC, with samples processed in batches of 12.

Concerning this clone itself: What antigen it recognizes has not been identified. No base qualities exist here, and no much larger clone lies one base off it.

The chain was built from TRBV4-2 and TRBJ2-1, with TRBD2 matching 7 junction bases. Sequenced here: unsorted PBMCs, sampled 0.1 years before starting antiretroviral therapy. The TCR originated in a woman in her 50s with HIV. Here the CDR3 is given as CASSQGRGKYNEQFF. At the DNA level, the sequence is TGTGCCAGCAGCCAAGGGCGGGGGAAATACAATGAGCAGTTCTTC.